The rows below give T cell receptor beta chains drawn from one sample of a study of blood T cell repertoires in COVID-19. TCRdb's table, derived via immunoSEQ multiplex PCR, lists solely in-frame clones and lacks some. Among roughly 230,000 clones listed, about 91% were seen once. Material: peripheral blood. The receptors come from a woman in her forties who had recovered from COVID-19. The CDR3 runs from the conserved cysteine through the conserved F or W. A D gene is named only where the DNA matches it firmly. Some rows mark clone size as missing; the rest say once, few, many or name a class of expanded clone.

j_call | v_call | d_call | cdr3_length | clone_size | cdr3_aa | cdr3_nt
TRBJ2-7 | TRBV28 | - | 14 | - | CASRPSTVTYEQYF | TGTGCCAGCAGACCATCCACAGTGACCTACGAGCAGTACTTC
TRBJ1-2 | TRBV7-9 | - | 11 | - | CASSPSYGYTF | TGTGCCAGCAGCCCTAGCTATGGCTACACCTTC
TRBJ1-1 | TRBV3-1/TRBV3-2 | - | 14 | - | CASSQGTSATEAFF | TGTGCCAGCAGCCAAGGTACCAGCGCCACTGAAGCTTTCTTT
TRBJ1-2 | TRBV20-1 | - | 11 | - | CSAKGSHGYTF | TGCAGTGCTAAGGGGTCCCATGGCTACACCTTC
TRBJ2-1 | TRBV6-4 | TRBD2 | 14 | few | CASSIAGGRNEQFF | TGTGCCAGCAGTATAGCGGGAGGTAGAAATGAGCAGTTCTTC
TRBJ1-2 | TRBV18 | - | 12 | once | CASSSSDYGYTF | TGTGCCAGCTCATCCTCAGACTATGGCTACACCTTC
TRBJ1-1 | TRBV5-1 | - | 13 | - | CASSPQDPSGAFF | TGCGCCAGCAGCCCTCAAGACCCCAGCGGAGCTTTCTTT
TRBJ2-3 | TRBV7-2 | TRBD2 | 18 | - | CASSLGGLAGGGTDTQYF | TGTGCCAGCAGCCTAGGGGGACTAGCGGGAGGTGGCACAGATACGCAGTATTTT
TRBJ1-2 | TRBV19 | - | 15 | - | CASISRGGRPSGYTF | TGTGCCAGTATCTCCAGGGGCGGTAGGCCGAGTGGCTACACCTTC
TRBJ1-2 | TRBV6-1 | - | 13 | - | CASSEWGSDGYTF | TGTGCCAGCAGTGAATGGGGCTCGGATGGCTACACCTTC
TRBJ2-3 | TRBV12-3/TRBV12-4 | - | 12 | once | CASSRVRDTQYF | TGTGCCAGCAGCCGAGTACGGGATACGCAGTATTTT
TRBJ2-3 | TRBV3-1/TRBV3-2 | TRBD2 | 18 | - | CASSQVRGTGGLTDTQYF | TGTGCCAGCAGCCAGGTACGGGGAACGGGAGGCCTCACAGATACGCAGTATTTT
TRBJ1-2 | TRBV21-1 | - | 15 | - | CASSKGTQGHYGYTF | TGTGCCAGCAGCAAAGGGACCCAGGGGCACTATGGCTACACCTTC
TRBJ2-3 | TRBV28 | TRBD1 | 14 | once | CASSHTGGLDTQYF | TGTGCCAGCAGTCATACAGGGGGATTAGATACGCAGTATTTT
TRBJ2-2 | TRBV9 | TRBD1 | 15 | - | CASSDRGTNTGELFF | TGTGCCAGCAGCGACAGGGGGACCAACACCGGGGAGCTGTTTTTT
TRBJ2-1 | TRBV3-1/TRBV3-2 | - | 13 | - | CASSQGARNEQFF | TGTGCCAGCAGCCAGGGGGCGCGCAATGAGCAGTTCTTC
TRBJ2-5 | TRBV6-1 | - | 15 | once | CASSEAGGWGETQYF | TGTGCCAGCAGTGAAGCGGGGGGTTGGGGAGAGACCCAGTACTTC
TRBJ1-1 | TRBV4-3 | - | 15 | once | CASSQDDRQGNEAFF | TGCGCCAGCAGCCAAGATGACCGCCAGGGTAATGAAGCTTTCTTT
TRBJ2-7 | TRBV18 | - | 14 | once | CASSPSGVQYEQYF | TGTGCCAGCTCACCAAGCGGCGTCCAGTACGAGCAGTACTTC
TRBJ2-1 | TRBV9 | - | 15 | - | CASSVFPETYNEQFF | TGTGCCAGCAGCGTCTTCCCGGAGACCTACAATGAGCAGTTCTTC
TRBJ1-2 | TRBV27 | TRBD1 | 13 | - | CASRRGQGFGYTF | TGTGCCAGCAGGAGGGGACAGGGGTTTGGCTACACCTTC
TRBJ1-5 | TRBV7-6 | - | 11 | - | CASSGVGGKHF | TGTGCCAGCAGCGGAGTCGGGGGTAAGCATTTT
TRBJ2-3 | TRBV13 | - | 16 | - | CASSAQRQAPTDTQYF | TGTGCCAGCAGCGCCCAGCGGCAGGCCCCCACAGATACGCAGTATTTT
TRBJ2-2 | TRBV10-3 | - | 16 | - | CAISARDIVNAGELFF | TGTGCCATCAGTGCTAGGGACATCGTTAACGCGGGGGAGCTGTTTTTT
TRBJ1-4 | TRBV7-9 | - | 15 | - | CASSQTPRGSEKLFF | TGTGCCAGCAGCCAGACGCCCAGGGGTTCCGAAAAACTGTTTTTT
TRBJ1-5 | TRBV15 | TRBD1 | 15 | few | CATSLAGTVNQPQHF | TGTGCCACCAGCCTGGCCGGGACAGTTAATCAGCCCCAGCATTTT
TRBJ2-1 | TRBV24-1 | - | 15 | - | CATSDLDRNYNEQFF | TGTGCCACCAGTGATTTGGACAGAAACTACAATGAGCAGTTCTTC
TRBJ1-1 | TRBV6-4 | TRBD1 | 13 | - | CASSKQGDTEAFF | TGTGCCAGCAGTAAACAGGGGGACACTGAAGCTTTCTTT
TRBJ2-5 | TRBV11-3 | TRBD2 | 16 | - | CASSLDPTSGRETQYF | TGTGCCAGCAGCTTAGATCCCACTAGCGGGAGGGAGACCCAGTACTTC
TRBJ2-4 | TRBV5-4 | TRBD1 | 15 | - | CASSETGLAKNIQYF | TGTGCCAGCAGCGAGACAGGGCTAGCCAAAAACATTCAGTACTTC
TRBJ2-5 | TRBV5-6 | TRBD1 | 15 | - | CASSSPGQGKETQYF | TGTGCCAGCAGCTCTCCGGGACAGGGAAAAGAGACCCAGTACTTC
TRBJ1-2 | TRBV29-1 | TRBD1 | 13 | - | CSVGQGGDYGYTF | TGCAGCGTAGGACAGGGGGGAGACTATGGCTACACCTTC
TRBJ2-2 | TRBV6-1 | TRBD2 | 17 | - | CASSAGLAGLVRGGLFF | TGTGCCAGCAGTGCCGGACTAGCGGGCCTCGTTCGTGGTGGGCTGTTTTTT
TRBJ1-5 | TRBV19 | - | 14 | - | CASSSRGANQPQHF | TGTGCCAGTAGTTCGCGTGGGGCTAATCAGCCCCAGCATTTT
TRBJ2-7 | TRBV2 | - | 14 | - | CASSPRAGAVEQYF | TGTGCCAGCAGTCCAAGAGCAGGGGCAGTCGAGCAGTACTTC
TRBJ1-6 | TRBV21-1 | - | 15 | - | CASSNWRIGNSPLHF | TGTGCCAGCAGCAACTGGCGGATTGGCAATTCACCCCTCCACTTT
TRBJ1-1 | TRBV19 | - | 14 | - | CASSITGGYTEAFF | TGTGCCAGTAGTATAACCGGGGGATACACTGAAGCTTTCTTT
TRBJ1-5 | TRBV24-1 | - | 14 | - | CATSDLGGNQPQHF | TGTGCCACCAGTGATTTGGGCGGAAATCAGCCCCAGCATTTT
TRBJ2-3 | TRBV10-2 | - | 16 | - | CASSGGGGLSSDTQYF | TGCGCCAGCAGTGGTGGGGGAGGCCTTTCCTCAGATACGCAGTATTTT
TRBJ2-1 | TRBV19 | - | 14 | - | CASRVAETYNEQFF | TGTGCCAGTAGGGTAGCGGAGACTTACAATGAGCAGTTCTTC